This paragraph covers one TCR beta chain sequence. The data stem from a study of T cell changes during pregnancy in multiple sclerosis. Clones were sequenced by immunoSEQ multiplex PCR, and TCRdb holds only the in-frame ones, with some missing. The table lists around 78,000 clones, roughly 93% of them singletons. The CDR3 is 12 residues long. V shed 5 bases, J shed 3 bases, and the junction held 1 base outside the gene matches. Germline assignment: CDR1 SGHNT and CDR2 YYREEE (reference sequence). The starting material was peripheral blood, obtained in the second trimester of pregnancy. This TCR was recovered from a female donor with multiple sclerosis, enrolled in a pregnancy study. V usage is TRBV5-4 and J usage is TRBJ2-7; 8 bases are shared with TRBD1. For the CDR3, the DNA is TGTGCCAGCAGTACAGGGGGCTACGAGCAGTACTTC. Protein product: CASSTGGYEQYF.